The 8 T cell receptor beta chains presented below share a single source sample, sequenced in a study of shared clonotypes between healthy human individuals. TCRdb's copy holds only in-frame clones and misses some; the assay was immunoSEQ multiplex PCR. The profile shows roughly 2.5 million clones, more than 80% of them singletons. The sequenced sample was naive CD4+ T cells sorted from blood. The subset was: CD45RA+ positively selected. These receptors all stem from a young man in good health.

The chain uses TRBV28 and TRBJ1-5; TRBD1 is a possible D gene (5 bases). V was cut by 2 bases and J by 5 bases, with 7 bases left in between. The CDR3 length is 13 residues. Looked up from germline, CDR1 is MDHEN and CDR2 is SYDVKM. The CDR3 protein is CASSLQGDQPQHF. CDR3 sequence (DNA): TGTGCCAGCAGTTTACAGGGCGATCAGCCCCAGCATTTT.

The chain employs TRBV30 and TRBJ2-5; unclear D gene. The CDR3 has 13 residues. V shed 4 bases and J shed 9 bases, with 18 bases lying between them. Germline-derived CDR1 and CDR2 are GTSNPN and SVGIG (reference sequence). For the CDR3, the DNA is TGTGCCTGGACCGGCCGGGTGGGAAAGGCCCAGTACTTC. This translates into CAWTGRVGKAQYF.

In regard to this clone: The same CDR3 is also encoded by other DNA sequences in this sample. The chain recombines TRBV2 with TRBJ2-3; 7 bases align to TRBD1. CDR3 length: 14 residues. Germline loops: CDR1 SNHLY, CDR2 FYNNEI. J gave up 0 bases and V 7 bases, and 4 bases lay outside the gene matches. The CDR3 is CASKGGTSTDTQYF. CDR3 DNA sequence: TGTGCCAGCAAAGGGGGCACTAGCACAGATACGCAGTATTTT.

This chain uses TRBV6-6 with TRBJ1-1; D might be TRBD1 (5 bases). Germline lookup yields CDR1 MNHNY and CDR2 SVGAGI (reference sequence). The CDR3 is 14 residues long. The V gene lost 5 bases and the J gene lost 4 bases, with 14 bases spanning the gap. The CDR3 sequence is CASSHRGLATEAFF. CDR3 nucleotides: TGTGCCAGCAGTCACCGGGGCTTGGCCACTGAAGCTTTCTTT.

The V and J genes are TRBV5-6 and TRBJ1-2; the D gene is possibly TRBD1 (6 bases). Germline CDR1 is SGHDT and CDR2 is YYEEEE. V lost 4 bases to trimming and J lost 7 bases, with 14 bases between them. The length of the CDR3 is 13 residues. CDR3 DNA: TGTGCCAGCAGCCTGGTCGAGGGGGGTGGCTACACCTTC. Its protein product is CASSLVEGGGYTF. Together with reference TRBV5-6 and TRBJ1-2, the CDR3 gives the full variable domain: DAGVTQSPTHLIKTRGQQVTLRCSPKSGHDTVSWYQQALGQGPQFIFQYYEEEERQRGNFPDRFSGHQFPNYSSELNVNALLLGDSALYLCASSLVEGGGYTFGSGTRLTVV.

V is TRBV2 and J is TRBJ1-3; D ambiguous. The CDR3 length is 12 residues. CDR1 is SNHLY, CDR2 FYNNEI, per germline. V shed 0 bases and J shed 9 bases, with 6 bases lying between them. This chain's CDR3 is CASSEAGSTIYF. Here the CDR3 DNA reads TGTGCCAGCAGTGAAGCAGGTAGCACCATATATTTT.

To note about this clone: Other DNA sequences from this sample encode an identical CDR3 as well. The chain uses TRBV5-1 and TRBJ1-1, with D possibly matching TRBD1 (5 bases). Germline lookup yields CDR1 SGHRS and CDR2 YFSETQ. Trimming took 0 bases from V and 0 from J, leaving 9 bases between them. This CDR3 spans 15 amino acids. The CDR3 protein is CASSLEGRVNTEAFF. The CDR3 DNA follows: TGCGCCAGCAGCTTGGAGGGCAGGGTGAACACTGAAGCTTTCTTT.

The V call is TRBV7-9, the J call TRBJ2-3; 7 nucleotides line up with TRBD1. The CDR3 totals 15 residues. V trimming: 5 bases; J trimming: 2 bases; junction bases outside the gene matches: 7. CDR1 SEHNR and CDR2 FQNEAQ come from the germline V gene (reference sequence). The CDR3: CASSKTGVSTDTQYF. The CDR3 region has the DNA TGTGCCAGCAGCAAAACAGGGGTATCCACAGATACGCAGTATTTT.